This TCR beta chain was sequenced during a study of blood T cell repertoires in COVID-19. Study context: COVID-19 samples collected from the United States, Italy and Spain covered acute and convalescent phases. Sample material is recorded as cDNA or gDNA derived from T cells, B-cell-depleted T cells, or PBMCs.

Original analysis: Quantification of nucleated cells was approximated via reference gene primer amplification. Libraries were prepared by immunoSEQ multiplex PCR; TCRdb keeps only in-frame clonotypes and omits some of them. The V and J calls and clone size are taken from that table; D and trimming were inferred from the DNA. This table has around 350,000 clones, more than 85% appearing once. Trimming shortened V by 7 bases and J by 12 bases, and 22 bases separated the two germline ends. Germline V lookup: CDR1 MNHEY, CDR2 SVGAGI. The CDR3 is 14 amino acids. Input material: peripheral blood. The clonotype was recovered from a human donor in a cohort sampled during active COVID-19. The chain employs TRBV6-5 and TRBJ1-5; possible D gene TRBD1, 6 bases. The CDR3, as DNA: TGTGCCAGCACTAGAGGCCAAGAGGCAGGGGACCAGCATTTT. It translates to CASTRGQEAGDQHF.